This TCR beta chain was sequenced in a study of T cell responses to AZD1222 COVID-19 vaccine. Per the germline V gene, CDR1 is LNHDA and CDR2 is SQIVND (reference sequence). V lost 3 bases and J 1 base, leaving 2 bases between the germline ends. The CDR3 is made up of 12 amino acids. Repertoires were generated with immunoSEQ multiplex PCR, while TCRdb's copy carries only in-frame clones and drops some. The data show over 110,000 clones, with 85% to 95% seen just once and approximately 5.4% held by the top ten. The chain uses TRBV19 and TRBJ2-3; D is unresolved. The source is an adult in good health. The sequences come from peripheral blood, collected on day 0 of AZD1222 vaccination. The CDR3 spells CASSIGTDTQYF. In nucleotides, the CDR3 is TGTGCCAGTAGTATCGGCACAGATACGCAGTATTTT.